What follows are 18 T cell receptor beta chains derived from one specimen sequenced in a study of monozygotic twins with inflammatory bowel disease. TCRdb re-called the 5' RACE reads; every CDR3 protein appears as one record, without DNA. The sample includes fewer than 550,000 distinct CDR3 sequences. The specimen was blood. The source of these receptors is a human donor with ulcerative colitis or Crohn's disease, or a healthy co-twin of an affected twin (not recorded which).

The J gene is TRBJ2-2, the V gene TRBV2. Germline CDR1 reads SNHLY; CDR2 reads FYNNEI. This CDR3 contains 12 residues. CDR3 loop: CASLGTTGELFF. The full variable domain, completed using reference TRBV2 and TRBJ2-2, is EPEVTQTPSHQVTQMGQEVILRCVPISNHLYFYWYRQILGQKVEFLVSFYNNEISEKSEIFDDQFSVERPDGSNFTLKIRSTKLEDSAMYFCASLGTTGELFFGEGSRLTVL.

The V and J genes are TRBV10-3 and TRBJ1-5; TCRdb returns TRBD1, unconfirmable since there is no DNA. The germline gives CDR1 ENHRY, CDR2 SYGVKD. The CDR3 contains 16 residues. CDR3 residues: CAISGGGQASQQPQHF.

This chain joins TRBV25-1 and TRBJ2-7. The CDR3 is 12 amino acids. Germline V CDR1 and CDR2: MGHDK, SYGVNS. The CDR3 loop is CASSEGSDEQYF.

This chain connects TRBV29-1 to TRBJ2-5; TCRdb calls TRBD1, which cannot be checked without DNA. Germline V gives CDR1 SQVTM, CDR2 ANQGSEA. The CDR3 totals 13 residues. The CDR3: CSVDRTDSGTQYF.

The chain links TRBV4-2 to TRBJ2-3. The CDR3 spans 13 residues. Germline V gives CDR1 LGHNA, CDR2 YNFKEQ. The CDR3 sequence: CASRTVMADTQYF.

This chain links TRBV20-1 with TRBJ2-7; the TCRdb D gene call, TRBD1, has no DNA to confirm it. This CDR3 contains 15 residues. Germline CDR1 reads DFQATT; CDR2 reads SNEGSKA (reference sequence). CDR3 loop: CSARNVPGQSYEQYF.

This chain joins TRBV4-1 and TRBJ2-1; the TCRdb D gene call, TRBD2, has no DNA to confirm it. CDR1 MGHRA and CDR2 YSYEKL come from the germline V gene. The CDR3 totals 13 residues. The CDR3: CASSQDAQGRVFF.

J is TRBJ2-5 and V is TRBV2; checking the TCRdb D call of TRBD2 is not possible without DNA. The CDR3 covers 14 residues. Germline CDR1 and CDR2: SNHLY and FYNNEI. CDR3: CASSPADGRKTQYF.

J is TRBJ2-1 and V is TRBV20-1; TCRdb's assignment of TRBD2 cannot be checked, as there is no DNA. This CDR3 spans 16 amino acids. Germline V gives CDR1 DFQATT, CDR2 SNEGSKA (reference sequence). Here the CDR3 reads CSARSSTSGSGNEQFF.

This chain uses TRBV10-3 with TRBJ2-2. This CDR3 is built from 16 residues. Germline V CDR1 and CDR2: ENHRY, SYGVKD. The CDR3 sequence: CATRLSFNGLTGELFF.

The chain has TRBV7-3 and TRBJ1-1. The V gene's germline CDR1 is SGHTA and CDR2 FQGTGA. CDR3 size: 15 residues. The CDR3 sequence is CASSPNGRAYTEAFF.

The chain combines TRBV12-3 or TRBV12-4 with TRBJ1-1; the D call of TRBD1 rests on TCRdb alone, since no DNA is present to check it. The length of the CDR3 is 14 residues. CDR3 amino acids: CASRGTGGFAEAFF.

The J gene is TRBJ2-3, the V gene TRBV20-1; the D gene TCRdb calls, TRBD2, cannot be checked with no DNA. CDR1 is DFQATT and CDR2 is SNEGSKA in the germline V gene (reference sequence). This CDR3 is built from 19 residues. CDR3 sequence reads: CSARDGDSGGAGGADTQYF.

This sequence joins TRBV20-1 and TRBJ1-5; TCRdb names TRBD1, which stays unverified in the absence of DNA. The CDR3 is 14 amino acids. CDR1 DFQATT and CDR2 SNEGSKA come from the germline V gene (reference sequence). The CDR3 is CSAPKVGGNQPQHF.

The V and J genes are TRBV7-2 and TRBJ1-5. The CDR3 totals 12 residues. Germline values: CDR1 SGHTA, CDR2 FQGNSA. CDR3 amino acids: CASSPLGQPQHF.

The chain has TRBV6-2 or TRBV6-3 and TRBJ2-5; TCRdb outputs TRBD2, but without DNA this stays unchecked. CDR3 length: 14 residues. Germline V gene lookup returns CDR1 MNHEY and CDR2 SVGEGT. The CDR3 loop reads CASSSPSGTETQYF.

The rearrangement joins TRBV29-1 to TRBJ2-1; TCRdb reports TRBD2, a call that lacks DNA to check it against. Germline V lookup: CDR1 SQVTM, CDR2 ANQGSEA. The CDR3 totals 13 residues. The CDR3: CSVVAGISDEQFF.

The genes are TRBV11-2 and TRBJ2-1; as DNA is missing, the TRBD2 call by TCRdb cannot be tested. This CDR3 has 14 residues. Germline V gene sequence: CDR1 SGHAT, CDR2 FQNNGV. Here the CDR3 reads CASSLKGGPNEQFF.